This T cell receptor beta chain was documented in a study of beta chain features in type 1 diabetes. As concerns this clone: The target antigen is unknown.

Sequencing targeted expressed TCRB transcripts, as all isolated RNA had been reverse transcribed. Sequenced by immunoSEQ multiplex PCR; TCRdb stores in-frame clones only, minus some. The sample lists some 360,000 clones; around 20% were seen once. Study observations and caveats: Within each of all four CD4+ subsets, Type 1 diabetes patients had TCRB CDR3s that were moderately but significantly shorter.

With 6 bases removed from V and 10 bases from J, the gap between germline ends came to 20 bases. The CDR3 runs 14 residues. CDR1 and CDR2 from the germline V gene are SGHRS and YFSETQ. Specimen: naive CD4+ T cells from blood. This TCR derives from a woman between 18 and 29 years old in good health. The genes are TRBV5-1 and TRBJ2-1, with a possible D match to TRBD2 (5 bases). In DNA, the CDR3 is TGCGCCAGCAACCCGGGTCCCCCTAGCCCAGAGCAGTTCTTC. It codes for CASNPGPPSPEQFF.